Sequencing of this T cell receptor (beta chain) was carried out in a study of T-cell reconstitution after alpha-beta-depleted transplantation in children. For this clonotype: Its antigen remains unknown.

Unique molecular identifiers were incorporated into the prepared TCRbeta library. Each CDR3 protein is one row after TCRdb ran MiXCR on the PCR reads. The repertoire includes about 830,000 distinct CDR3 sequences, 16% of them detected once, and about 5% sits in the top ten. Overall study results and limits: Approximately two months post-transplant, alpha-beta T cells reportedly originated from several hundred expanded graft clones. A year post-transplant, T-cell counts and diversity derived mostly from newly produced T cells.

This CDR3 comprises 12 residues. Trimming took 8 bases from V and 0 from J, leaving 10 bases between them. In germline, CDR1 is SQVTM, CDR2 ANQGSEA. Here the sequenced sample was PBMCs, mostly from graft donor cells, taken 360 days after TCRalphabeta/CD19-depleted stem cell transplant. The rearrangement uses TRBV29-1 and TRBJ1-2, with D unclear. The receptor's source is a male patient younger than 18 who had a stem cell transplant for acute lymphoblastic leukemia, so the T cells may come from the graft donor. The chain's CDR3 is CSTPTANYGYTF. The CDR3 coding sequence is TGCAGCACCCCAACGGCTAACTATGGCTACACCTTC.